The source of this T cell receptor beta chain is a study of CD8 T cells in ankylosing spondylitis. The study, taken as a whole, reports: Clones tied to disease were said to be significantly enriched in matched ankylosing spondylitis synovial fluid. A motif of eight or nine highly homologous TCR beta variants was seen as apparently characteristic of ankylosing spondylitis blood. Prior literature has documented some motif variants in synovial fluid and blood from reactive arthritis. Disease-linked clones were found to be CD8+ and relatively rare in peripheral blood.

Trimming took off 3 bases at V and 4 bases at J, with 13 bases between the two ends. The CDR3 spans 15 residues. Libraries of TCR beta came from quantitative 5'-RACE with molecular barcodes. MiXCR, applied by TCRdb to the 5' RACE reads, yields one record per CDR3 protein. In the table there are about 390,000 distinct CDR3 sequences, approximately 20% of which are singletons. In this sample, this clonotype turned up many times. Its antigen is as yet unknown. The rearrangement uses TRBV12-3 or TRBV12-4 and TRBJ2-1, with D uncertain. This TCR derives from a male donor with ankylosing spondylitis. Sequenced input: blood, either unsorted or a sorted T cell fraction (not recorded which). This CDR3 reads CASSFGLPPYNEQFF. The DNA of the CDR3 is TGTGCCAGCAGTTTTGGGCTCCCCCCGTACAATGAGCAGTTCTTC.